This entry features one T cell receptor beta chain sequence. Its antigen is still unknown. The sample belongs to a study of neoadjuvant nivolumab and ipilimumab in lung cancer. Study observations and caveats: From pretherapy to surgery, tumor richness and clonality rose with dual therapy. Only a single major-pathologic-response sample was available for clonality analysis.

Method: immunoSEQ multiplex PCR; TCRdb's copy keeps in-frame clones and lacks some. The sample consists of about 12,000 clones, roughly 95% of them appearing once. This receptor was obtained from an adult with non-small cell lung cancer. The starting material was peripheral blood, obtained after neoadjuvant nivolumab, alone or with ipilimumab, at or shortly before surgery.

DNA of the CDR3: TGTGCCATCAGTGAGACAATCTCGAGCGGGAGAAATGAGCAGTTCTTC. Its protein is CAISETISSGRNEQFF. This chain links TRBV10-3 with TRBJ2-1; 8 bases are shared with TRBD2. The CDR3 is 16 amino acids. The germline CDR1 and CDR2 sequences are ENHRY and SYGVKD. Trimming cost V 2 bases and J 7 bases; bases outside gene matches: 10.